These 26 T cell receptor beta chains came from one sample sequenced in a study of cytomegalovirus exposure and HLA in healthy donors. PCR primers comprised 60 Vbeta and 13 Jbeta primers. The table came from immunoSEQ multiplex PCR; TCRdb's copy has only in-frame clones and leaves some out. The sample lists over 110,000 clones; 70% to 85% were seen once. Sequenced material: PBMCs. All receptors come from a male donor in good health and CMV-seronegative.

This chain uses TRBV19 with TRBJ1-1, with D tentatively TRBD1 (5 bases). CDR1 and CDR2 from the germline V gene are LNHDA and SQIVND (reference sequence). The CDR3 spans 17 residues. Trimming pared 5 bases from V and 0 bases from J, leaving 19 bases between. The CDR3 sequence is CASSPSARDYLNTEAFF. Here the CDR3 DNA reads TGTGCCAGTAGTCCAAGTGCCAGGGACTACTTGAACACTGAAGCTTTCTTT.

The genes are TRBV5-1 and TRBJ2-3; 10 bases are a match to TRBD1. J was trimmed by 2 bases and V by 3 bases; bases with no gene match: 3. Germline V gene data show CDR1 as SGHRS and CDR2 as YFSETQ. CDR3 length equals 15 residues. Written as DNA, the CDR3 is TGCGCCAGCAGCTGGGGGACAGGGGACACAGATACGCAGTATTTT. This gives the protein CASSWGTGDTDTQYF.

The CDR3 sequence: CASSLAQGMNTEAFF. Written as DNA, the CDR3 is TGTGCCAGCAGCTTAGCGCAGGGTATGAACACTGAAGCTTTCTTT. The J gene is TRBJ1-1, the V gene TRBV7-9, with D tentatively TRBD1 (5 bases). V shed 0 bases and J shed 0 bases, with 8 bases lying between them. CDR1 and CDR2 from the germline V gene are SEHNR and FQNEAQ (reference sequence). The CDR3 is made up of 15 amino acids.

The V and J genes are TRBV7-9 and TRBJ1-1; D unresolved. Germline CDR1 SEHNR, CDR2 FQNEAQ (reference sequence). Trimming removed 5 bases at V and 5 bases at J, with 18 bases between. The CDR3 is 15 residues long. The CDR3 coding sequence is TGTGCCAGCAGCCCAACGGGGAGGCGGATGACTGAAGCTTTCTTT. This translates into CASSPTGRRMTEAFF. The full variable domain, its missing parts supplied by reference TRBV7-9 and TRBJ1-1, is DTGVSQNPRHKITKRGQNVTFRCDPISEHNRLYWYRQTLGQGPEFLTYFQNEAQLEKSRLLSDRFSAERPKGSFSTLEIQRTEQGDSAMYLCASSPTGRRMTEAFFGQGTRLTVV.

This sequence joins TRBV15 and TRBJ2-7; a weak D match, TRBD2 (5 bases). The CDR3 is made up of 15 amino acids. Germline V gives CDR1 LNHNV, CDR2 YYDKDF (reference sequence). Trimming shortened V by 0 bases and J by 6 bases, and 15 bases separated the two germline ends. CDR3 sequence: CATSRDERQGLEQYF. The CDR3 region has the DNA TGTGCCACCAGCAGAGATGAGCGGCAAGGGCTCGAGCAGTACTTC.

The chain combines TRBV11-3 with TRBJ2-1, with 8 bases that match TRBD2. Unmatched junction bases numbered 13, after V lost 5 bases and J lost 7 bases. CDR3 length equals 16 residues. Germline V gene lookup returns CDR1 SGHNT and CDR2 YENEEA. The CDR3 is CASSTISGMARNEQFF. CDR3 coding DNA: TGTGCCAGCAGCACGATTAGCGGGATGGCACGGAATGAGCAGTTCTTC.

The CDR3 region has the DNA TGTGCCAGCAGCTACGGACAGGTTGGAGGCATTCAGTACTTC. It is translated as CASSYGQVGGIQYF. The rearrangement uses TRBV16 and TRBJ2-4; 7 positions match TRBD1. V lost 5 bases to trimming and J lost 9 bases; unmatched junction nucleotides: 10. Germline V CDR1 and CDR2: KGHSY, FQNENV. CDR3 length: 14 amino acids.

The rearrangement joins TRBV28 to TRBJ2-2, with 7 nucleotides matching TRBD1. The CDR3 spans 14 residues. Looked up from germline, CDR1 is MDHEN and CDR2 is SYDVKM. V was clipped by 6 bases and J by 5 bases; unmatched bases: 6. In nucleotides, the CDR3 is TGTGCCAGCAGCCCGCTACAGGGGACCGGGGAGCTGTTTTTT. It translates to CASSPLQGTGELFF.

As for this clone: At one end the junction does not follow the germline gene, possibly because of a read error. The chain uses TRBV7-2 and TRBJ2-7; 8 positions agree with TRBD2. The CDR3 contains 15 residues. The germline gives CDR1 SGHTA, CDR2 FQGNSA. CDR3 protein: CASSQFSTGAGERNF. CDR3 DNA: TGTGCCAGCAGCCAATTCTCGACGGGAGCGGGAGAGCGGAACTTC.

The chain recombines TRBV9 with TRBJ2-7; possibly TRBD2 for D (6 bases). Germline values: CDR1 SGDLS, CDR2 YYNGEE. With 0 bases removed from V and 2 bases from J, the gap between germline ends came to 9 bases. CDR3 length: 14 amino acids. The CDR3 DNA is TGTGCCAGCAGCGTAGGCGGGACGCCCTACGAGCAGTACTTC. This sequence encodes CASSVGGTPYEQYF.

This clone was picked up one time. The rearrangement links TRBV28 to TRBJ1-2; TRBD1 aligns across 8 bases. Germline-derived CDR1 and CDR2 are MDHEN and SYDVKM. The V segment lost 5 bases and the J segment 4 bases; nucleotides outside the gene matches: 9. The CDR3 runs 15 residues. The CDR3 nucleotides are TGTGCCAGCAGTCCGACAGGGGCGGAGGGCTATGGCTACACCTTC. It is translated as CASSPTGAEGYGYTF.

The chain recombines TRBV14 with TRBJ1-2, with D possibly TRBD1 on 6 matching bases. The CDR3 spans 16 residues. CDR1 is SGHDN and CDR2 is FVKESK in the germline V gene. V was clipped by 0 bases and J by 8 bases, with 19 bases between them. The CDR3: CASSQERYGGRFGYTF. The CDR3 DNA is TGTGCCAGCAGCCAAGAACGTTACGGGGGGCGATTCGGCTACACCTTC.

The CDR3 nucleotides are TGCGCCAGCAGTGAGTCGAGGGCCGGGGAGCTGTTTTTT. It is translated as CASSESRAGELFF. The chain has TRBV10-1 and TRBJ2-2, with D tentatively TRBD2 (5 bases). Germline V lookup: CDR1 WNHNN, CDR2 SYGVQD (reference sequence). V lost 0 bases and J 6 bases, leaving 5 bases between the germline ends. This CDR3 is 13 amino acids long.

This chain links TRBV2 with TRBJ2-1; no definite D call. The V end lost 8 bases, the J end lost 2 bases, and 16 bases lay between the germline ends. CDR1 and CDR2 from the germline V gene are SNHLY and FYNNEI. The CDR3 runs to 15 residues. The CDR3 nucleotides read TGTGCCAGCTCCTTTCGCAGTCCTCCCTACAATGAGCAGTTCTTC. As protein: CASSFRSPPYNEQFF.

The table lists this clone with a few counts. The chain recombines TRBV10-2 with TRBJ2-1; D perhaps matches TRBD2 (6 bases). Germline CDR1 is WSHSY and CDR2 is SAAADI. This CDR3 comprises 15 residues. With 7 bases removed from V and 4 bases from J, the gap between germline ends came to 17 bases. CDR3 in amino acids: CASKNLPGEYNEQFF. The CDR3 nucleotides are TGCGCCAGCAAGAACCTACCGGGAGAGTACAATGAGCAGTTCTTC.

The chain uses TRBV10-3 and TRBJ2-2, with D uncertain. In germline, CDR1 is ENHRY, CDR2 SYGVKD. Trimming cost V 0 bases and J 4 bases, with 12 bases left between them. The CDR3 covers 16 residues. The CDR3 protein is CAISESMAEPTGELFF. DNA for the CDR3: TGTGCCATCAGTGAGTCGATGGCGGAACCCACCGGGGAGCTGTTTTTT.

This sequence joins TRBV5-4 and TRBJ1-4; D gene uncertain. Germline-derived CDR1 and CDR2 are SGHNT and YYREEE (reference sequence). V lost 0 bases and J lost 7, with 7 bases in between. This CDR3 has 13 residues. This chain's CDR3 is CASSLGGSEKLFF. CDR3 sequence (DNA): TGTGCCAGCAGCTTGGGCGGGTCTGAAAAACTGTTTTTT.

This chain uses TRBV19 with TRBJ2-1, with 14 bases identical to TRBD2. The trim removed 2 bases at V and 9 bases at J, leaving 3 bases unmatched. The germline gives CDR1 LNHDA, CDR2 SQIVND (reference sequence). The CDR3 is 15 residues long. CDR3 coding DNA: TGTGCCAGTAGTATACTGACTAGCGGGAGGGCTGAGCAGTTCTTC. Amino acids: CASSILTSGRAEQFF.

V usage is TRBV5-6 and J usage is TRBJ1-2; the match to TRBD1 covers 7 bases. The germline V gene has CDR1 SGHDT and CDR2 YYEEEE. J gave up 7 bases and V 5 bases, and 5 bases lay outside the gene matches. There are 12 residues in the CDR3. The DNA for the CDR3 is TGTGCCAGCAGTAGGACAGGCGGTGGCTACACCTTC. It encodes CASSRTGGGYTF.

The chain is built from TRBV19 and TRBJ2-3, with TRBD2 as a possible D gene (6 bases). The CDR3 extends over 14 amino acids. Germline V lookup: CDR1 LNHDA, CDR2 SQIVND (reference sequence). Trimming took off 6 bases at V and 0 bases at J, with 10 bases between the two ends. CDR3 loop: CASRWGVSTDTQYF. The CDR3 nucleotides read TGTGCCAGTAGATGGGGGGTGAGCACAGATACGCAGTATTTT.

The chain links TRBV5-4 to TRBJ2-5; 9 nucleotides agree with TRBD1. The J call may be wrong; the DNA end is better matched by TRBJ2-7. From germline, CDR1 is SGHNT and CDR2 YYREEE (reference sequence). The CDR3 has 12 amino acids. As DNA, the CDR3 is TGTGCCACGGGACAGGGAAGCCACGAGCAGTACTTC. Encoded protein: CATGQGSHEQYF.

This clone was seen just once. V and J are TRBV27 and TRBJ1-2, with 8 bases fitting TRBD1. The germline V gene has CDR1 MNHEY and CDR2 SMNVEV (reference sequence). CDR3 length equals 14 residues. The V gene end was trimmed by 5 bases and the J gene end by 2 bases; junction bases not matched to a gene: 4. The CDR3 spells CASSLRGPNYGYTF. DNA for the CDR3: TGTGCCAGCAGTCTCAGGGGGCCGAACTATGGCTACACCTTC.

The V gene is TRBV10-3, the J gene TRBJ2-2; a possible D gene is TRBD2 (5 bases). CDR3 size: 14 residues. Trimming pared 2 bases from V and 9 bases from J, leaving 13 bases between. The germline V gene encodes CDR1 ENHRY and CDR2 SYGVKD. CDR3 nucleotides: TGTGCCATCAGTGAGGGTGGGAGTGACAGGGAGCTGTTTTTT. Amino acid sequence: CAISEGGSDRELFF.

This sequence joins TRBV5-4 and TRBJ2-7; unclear D gene. The V gene's germline CDR1 is SGHNT and CDR2 YYREEE (reference sequence). The CDR3 runs 13 residues. The V end was cut by 0 bases, the J end by 5 bases, with 9 bases between. Here the CDR3 DNA reads TGTGCCAGCAGCTTGGTGAAAGGAGACGAGCAGTACTTC. It specifies CASSLVKGDEQYF.

This clone came up once. A junction boundary mismatches the germline segment, possibly from a read error. This chain joins TRBV9 and TRBJ2-5, with TRBD1 identical over 8 bases. The CDR3 length is 17 residues. Germline CDR1 SGDLS, CDR2 YYNGEE. The CDR3 here is CASSARRSTGQEETRYF. The CDR3 bases are TGTGCCAGCAGCGCGCGACGGAGTACGGGACAGGAAGAGACCCGGTACTTC.

The sample holds a few counts of this clone. This chain uses TRBV7-3 with TRBJ2-1; possible D gene TRBD1, 5 bases. The CDR3 sequence is 14 residues long. Trimming removed 0 bases from V and 2 bases from J, with 5 bases in between. CDR1 and CDR2 from the germline V gene are SGHTA and FQGTGA. CDR3 region: CASSLTRAYNEQFF. The CDR3 nucleotides are TGTGCCAGCAGCTTAACCAGGGCCTACAATGAGCAGTTCTTC.